Listed here are 24 T cell receptor beta chains from one sample, sequenced in a study of T cell responses to AZD1222 COVID-19 vaccine. Produced via immunoSEQ multiplex PCR; TCRdb's table is partial and in-frame only. The sample has over 110,000 clones, roughly 91% seen once; the top ten hold roughly 5%. The input for sequencing was peripheral blood, taken on day 0 of AZD1222 vaccination. These receptors came from an adult in good health.

This clone is a singleton in its sample. The rearrangement joins TRBV7-2 to TRBJ2-3; 12 bases agree with TRBD2. In germline, CDR1 is SGHTA, CDR2 FQGNSA. J gave up 0 bases and V 5 bases, and 3 bases lay outside the gene matches. The CDR3 is 16 amino acids. Written as DNA, the CDR3 is TGTGCCAGCAGCCCGCTAGCGGGGGGGAGCACAGATACGCAGTATTTT. Translation gives CASSPLAGGSTDTQYF.

The V and J genes are TRBV19 and TRBJ2-7; D perhaps matches TRBD2 (5 bases). This CDR3 comprises 15 residues. Per the germline V gene, CDR1 is LNHDA and CDR2 is SQIVND (reference sequence). The V gene lost 1 base and the J gene lost 0 bases, with 10 bases spanning the gap. The CDR3 coding sequence is TGTGCCAGTAGTATAGGAGGGCGGAACTCCTACGAGCAGTACTTC. It yields the protein CASSIGGRNSYEQYF.

The chain combines TRBV2 with TRBJ2-7, with D possibly matching TRBD2 (5 bases). Germline V gene sequence: CDR1 SNHLY, CDR2 FYNNEI. The CDR3 is 15 residues long. Trimming cost V 3 bases and J 0 bases, with 12 bases left between them. CDR3 in DNA: TGTGCCAGCAGTGATGCCCCCGGGATCTCCTACGAGCAGTACTTC. It translates to CASSDAPGISYEQYF.

Here the CDR3 reads CASAFTRAAYGYTF. In nucleotides, the CDR3 is TGTGCCAGCGCCTTCACACGGGCGGCCTATGGCTACACCTTC. This rearrangement joins TRBV27 to TRBJ1-2; the D is unclear. Per the germline V gene, CDR1 is MNHEY and CDR2 is SMNVEV (reference sequence). The germline V and J ends were trimmed by 8 bases and 4 bases, with 17 bases remaining between them. The CDR3 is 14 amino acids.

The sample holds one count of this clone. J is TRBJ1-3 and V is TRBV2, with 7 positions matching TRBD1. CDR1 is SNHLY and CDR2 is FYNNEI in the germline V gene. J lost 2 bases, V lost 6 bases, and 16 bases had no gene match. CDR3 length: 18 amino acids. The CDR3 protein is CASSPYGTESQTGNTIYF. CDR3 bases: TGTGCCAGCAGCCCCTACGGGACAGAATCCCAAACTGGAAACACCATATATTTT.

This chain's CDR3 is CASSFWTGGEAFF. The CDR3 nucleotides are TGTGCCAGCAGTTTCTGGACAGGCGGTGAAGCTTTCTTT. The J gene is TRBJ1-1, the V gene TRBV27; TRBD1 agrees at 7 bases. The ends lost 3 bases at V and 7 bases at J; junction bases unmatched: 5. CDR3 size: 13 residues. The germline gives CDR1 MNHEY, CDR2 SMNVEV (reference sequence).

This chain joins TRBV10-3 and TRBJ2-2, with D perhaps matching TRBD1 (6 bases). Trimming removed 6 bases at V and 6 bases at J, with 8 bases between. This CDR3 region has 12 residues. In germline, CDR1 is ENHRY, CDR2 SYGVKD. DNA of the CDR3: TGTGCCATCAGATCAGGGGCCGGGGAGCTGTTTTTT. This gives the protein CAIRSGAGELFF.

J is TRBJ2-7 and V is TRBV18; TRBD2 matches 7 bases. The germline gives CDR1 KGHSH, CDR2 LQKENI. After removal of 3 bases from V and 3 bases from J, the junction contained 8 bases not matched to a gene. The CDR3 totals 15 residues. The CDR3 DNA sequence: TGTGCCAGCTCACCCTCGCAGGGAGGGTACTACGAGCAGTACTTC. This encodes CASSPSQGGYYEQYF.

The table lists this clone with a few counts. The rearrangement joins TRBV7-2 to TRBJ1-2, with TRBD1 matching over 8 bases. Germline V gives CDR1 SGHTA, CDR2 FQGNSA. The CDR3 contains 14 residues. The ends lost 5 bases at V and 8 bases at J; junction bases unmatched: 10. The CDR3 DNA reads TGTGCCAGCAGCCCGCCGACAGGGGCTCGGGGCTACACCTTC. Translation: CASSPPTGARGYTF. Full variable domain (rest looked up from reference TRBV7-2 and TRBJ1-2): GAGVSQSPSNKVTEKGKDVELRCDPISGHTALYWYRQSLGQGLEFLIYFQGNSAPDKSGLPSDRFSAERTGGSVSTLTIQRTQQEDSAVYLCASSPPTGARGYTFGSGTRLTVV.

V gene TRBV5-5 combines with J gene TRBJ2-1; 7 bases line up with TRBD2. With 4 bases clipped from V and 1 base from J, the junction kept 5 bases outside the gene matches. CDR3 size: 15 residues. From germline, CDR1 is SGHKS and CDR2 YYEKEE (reference sequence). The CDR3 sequence is CASSRLADSYNEQFF. The CDR3 bases are TGTGCCAGCAGCAGACTAGCTGATTCCTACAATGAGCAGTTCTTC.

The J gene is TRBJ2-5, the V gene TRBV27; the match to TRBD1 covers 9 bases. The CDR3 loop spans 13 amino acids. Trimming cost V 4 bases and J 4 bases; bases outside gene matches: 1. CDR1 is MNHEY and CDR2 is SMNVEV in the germline V gene (reference sequence). CDR3 bases: TGTGCCAGCAGTTGGGGACAGGGAGAGACCCAGTACTTC. This encodes CASSWGQGETQYF.

The chain uses TRBV5-1 and TRBJ1-3; D is ambiguous. Germline loops: CDR1 SGHRS, CDR2 YFSETQ. V gave up 2 bases and J gave up 1 base, with 10 bases separating them. The CDR3 has 15 residues. The CDR3 spells CASSFAGSSGNTIYF. The CDR3 DNA is TGCGCCAGCAGCTTTGCAGGTTCTTCTGGAAACACCATATATTTT.

The CDR3 sequence: CATSRDLGANDSPLHF. CDR3 nucleotide sequence: TGTGCCACCAGCAGAGACTTGGGGGCGAATGACTCACCCCTCCACTTT. The chain uses TRBV15 and TRBJ1-6, with D perhaps matching TRBD1 (6 bases). Deletions cut 0 bases from V and 10 bases from J, with 16 bases between. CDR3 size: 16 residues. Looked up from germline, CDR1 is LNHNV and CDR2 is YYDKDF (reference sequence). Supplemented by reference TRBV15 and TRBJ1-6, the full variable domain reads DAMVIQNPRYQVTQFGKPVTLSCSQTLNHNVMYWYQQKSSQAPKLLFHYYDKDFNNEADTPDNFQSRRPNTSFCFLDIRSPGLGDTAMYLCATSRDLGANDSPLHFGNGTRLTVT.

Here the CDR3 DNA reads TGTGCCAGCCTGGGTCTAGCGGGATCCAGGGATACGCAGTATTTT. Protein: CASLGLAGSRDTQYF. The chain joins TRBV7-9 to TRBJ2-3; 9 nucleotides match TRBD2. The trim removed 8 bases at V and 6 bases at J, leaving 12 bases unmatched. The CDR3 has 15 residues. Germline assignment: CDR1 SEHNR and CDR2 FQNEAQ (reference sequence).

The rearrangement joins TRBV7-9 to TRBJ2-7; the D gene could be TRBD1 or TRBD2 (6 bases each). V was clipped by 1 base and J by 2 bases, with 12 bases between them. The CDR3 is 15 amino acids. In germline, CDR1 is SEHNR, CDR2 FQNEAQ (reference sequence). CDR3 nucleotide sequence: TGTGCCAGCAGCTTAGAGGGGGGAGGCCCCTACGAGCAGTACTTC. It encodes CASSLEGGGPYEQYF.

The V gene is TRBV5-4, the J gene TRBJ1-1; 7 bases line up with TRBD1. V gave up 7 bases and J gave up 4 bases; unmatched junction bases: 10. The CDR3 totals 14 residues. The germline gives CDR1 SGHNT, CDR2 YYREEE (reference sequence). CDR3 region: CASGPGGRSTEAFF. The CDR3 region has the DNA TGTGCCAGCGGCCCAGGGGGGCGCAGCACTGAAGCTTTCTTT.

The chain combines TRBV29-1 with TRBJ2-7, with a possible D match to TRBD1 (5 bases). CDR1 SQVTM and CDR2 ANQGSEA come from the germline V gene. V gave up 4 bases and J gave up 0 bases, with 13 bases separating them. The CDR3 spans 14 residues. Here the CDR3 reads CSVGFWGSSYEQYF. The CDR3 DNA sequence: TGCAGCGTTGGGTTTTGGGGCAGCTCCTACGAGCAGTACTTC.

In nucleotides, the CDR3 is TGTGCCAGCAGCCAGACCCGGACAGGTAACACTGAAGCTTTCTTT. Its protein is CASSQTRTGNTEAFF. The J gene is TRBJ1-1, the V gene TRBV3-1 (or the pseudogene TRBV3-2); 7 positions match TRBD1. Germline V gives CDR1 LGHDT, CDR2 YNNKEL (reference sequence). The CDR3 spans 15 residues. Germline trimming cut 3 bases from V and 2 bases from J; bases unmatched to any gene: 6.

The V call is TRBV6-5, the J call TRBJ1-1; a weak D match, TRBD1 (6 bases). V was clipped by 6 bases and J by 3 bases, with 14 bases between them. The CDR3 loop spans 14 amino acids. Germline CDR1 is MNHEY and CDR2 is SVGAGI. CDR3 region: CASSPQGRDTEAFF. The CDR3 DNA sequence: TGTGCCAGCAGCCCACAGGGAAGGGACACTGAAGCTTTCTTT.

The V call is TRBV2, the J call TRBJ1-2, with D possibly matching TRBD1 (5 bases). Germline CDR1 SNHLY, CDR2 FYNNEI. V lost 4 bases to trimming and J lost 0 bases, with 12 bases between them. This CDR3 region has 15 residues. DNA for the CDR3: TGTGCCAGCAGTGGGACACAGGTGACTAACTATGGCTACACCTTC. As protein: CASSGTQVTNYGYTF.

The chain recombines TRBV14 with TRBJ1-3; a weak D match, TRBD1 (6 bases). The length of the CDR3 is 15 residues. The V gene lost 4 bases and the J gene lost 7 bases, with 17 bases spanning the gap. Germline-derived CDR1 and CDR2 are SGHDN and FVKESK. The CDR3 loop is CASSPDRTLANTIYF. CDR3 bases: TGTGCCAGCAGCCCGGACAGAACCCTGGCCAACACCATATATTTT.

The genes are TRBV12-3 or TRBV12-4 and TRBJ2-3; no clear D. This CDR3 has 11 amino acids. Trimming pared 8 bases from V and 6 bases from J, leaving 9 bases between. For the CDR3, the DNA is TGTGCCAGCTGCCTCGGGGATACGCAGTATTTT. Translation gives CASCLGDTQYF.

The V call is TRBV2, the J call TRBJ2-3; D tentatively reads TRBD1 or TRBD2 (6 bases each). This CDR3 is 14 amino acids long. V lost 8 bases to trimming and J lost 1 base, with 13 bases between them. CDR1 and CDR2 from the germline V gene are SNHLY and FYNNEI. CDR3: CASGLRGGTDTQYF. DNA of the CDR3: TGTGCCAGCGGATTGAGGGGGGGCACAGATACGCAGTATTTT. Variable domain in full (rest from reference TRBV2 and TRBJ2-3): EPEVTQTPSHQVTQMGQEVILRCVPISNHLYFYWYRQILGQKVEFLVSFYNNEISEKSEIFDDQFSVERPDGSNFTLKIRSTKLEDSAMYFCASGLRGGTDTQYFGPGTRLTVL.

V usage is TRBV6-2 or TRBV6-3 and J usage is TRBJ2-7; D remains unclear. Between the trimmed V and J ends, which lost 2 bases and 4 bases, there was a span of 18 bases. Per the germline V gene, CDR1 is MNHEY and CDR2 is SVGEGT. The CDR3 runs to 16 residues. DNA of the CDR3: TGTGCCAGCAGTTACCCAAGAAGGGATAGCCATTACGAGCAGTACTTC. Encoded protein: CASSYPRRDSHYEQYF.